This passage covers 15 T cell receptor beta chains from one sample sequenced in a study of pediatric ulcerative colitis. During colonoscopy, one to two rectal pinch biopsies were collected. Produced via immunoSEQ multiplex PCR; TCRdb's table is partial and in-frame only. The table records about 36,000 clones, around 73% of them present only once. The specimen sequenced was gut tissue. The receptors were sampled from a boy between 10 and 17 years old with moderate ulcerative colitis.

The chain employs TRBV2 and TRBJ2-7; D is undetermined. Germline V gene data show CDR1 as SNHLY and CDR2 as FYNNEI. The CDR3 loop spans 14 amino acids. Trimming took off 6 bases at V and 1 base at J, with 13 bases between the two ends. The CDR3 bases are TGTGCCAGCAGAGACCGAGGAACTTCCTACGAGCAGTACTTC. Its protein product is CASRDRGTSYEQYF.

Of note for this clone: Without the conserved terminal phenylalanine or tryptophan, this CDR3 likely stems from a read error. The DNA is left out, because the CDR3 cannot be placed on it with certainty; the CDR3 is given as TCRdb lists it. The chain combines TRBV6-1 with TRBJ1-1. The CDR3 length is 14 residues, termini included. CDR1 MNHNS and CDR2 SASEGT come from the germline V gene. The CDR3 protein is CASSEGGIIRQEKI.

The V and J genes are TRBV7-2 and TRBJ2-7, with D unresolved. The CDR3 is 13 residues long. Looked up from germline, CDR1 is SGHTA and CDR2 is FQGNSA. Deletions cut 0 bases from V and 3 bases from J, with 6 bases between. This CDR3 is CASSLAGYYEQYF. The CDR3 bases are TGTGCCAGCAGCTTAGCAGGATACTACGAGCAGTACTTC.

The chain employs TRBV2 and TRBJ2-7, with 9 bases matching TRBD2. The trim removed 8 bases at V and 4 bases at J, leaving 9 bases unmatched. Per the germline V gene, CDR1 is SNHLY and CDR2 is FYNNEI. This CDR3 region has 14 residues. The CDR3 here is CASLNSGSSYEQYF. The CDR3 DNA follows: TGTGCCAGCCTTAATAGCGGGAGTAGTTACGAGCAGTACTTC.

This chain links TRBV7-2 with TRBJ1-3, with a possible D match to TRBD1 (5 bases). Germline V gene lookup returns CDR1 SGHTA and CDR2 FQGNSA. The CDR3 has 18 amino acids. Trimming took off 5 bases at V and 0 bases at J, with 20 bases between the two ends. The CDR3 here is CASSNGDGRILSGNTIYF. The CDR3 DNA reads as TGTGCCAGCAGCAACGGGGACGGACGAATTCTCTCTGGAAACACCATATATTTT.

The chain recombines TRBV6-5 with TRBJ1-2; 7 bases are shared with TRBD1. V trimming: 6 bases; J trimming: 3 bases; junction bases outside the gene matches: 7. The CDR3 runs to 14 residues. Germline-derived CDR1 and CDR2 are MNHEY and SVGAGI. CDR3 in DNA: TGTGCCAGCAGCCCAGGGGGAGTGGACTATGGCTACACCTTC. Protein: CASSPGGVDYGYTF.

The CDR3 nucleotides are TGTGCTAGTGCCCCCGCGGGGGCGCACACTGAAGCTTTCTTT. It is translated as CASAPAGAHTEAFF. This sequence joins TRBV12-5 and TRBJ1-1; possible D gene TRBD1, 6 bases. Germline lookup yields CDR1 LGHNT and CDR2 FRNRAP. The CDR3 contains 14 residues. V gave up 7 bases and J gave up 3 bases, with 15 bases separating them.

The rearrangement uses TRBV19 and TRBJ1-5, with D possibly matching TRBD1 (6 bases). The CDR3 covers 14 residues. Trimming removed 3 bases at V and 7 bases at J, with 13 bases between. Germline V gives CDR1 LNHDA, CDR2 SQIVND (reference sequence). The CDR3 loop reads CASSMDSPKQPQHF. CDR3 DNA sequence: TGTGCCAGTAGTATGGACAGCCCTAAACAGCCCCAGCATTTT.

This clone was recorded only once. This sequence joins TRBV5-1 and TRBJ2-3; possibly TRBD2 for D (9 bases). V lost 4 bases to trimming and J lost 2 bases, with 38 bases between them. Germline V lookup: CDR1 SGHRS, CDR2 YFSETQ. The CDR3 consists of 23 residues. CDR3 sequence (DNA): TGCGCCAGCAGCAGCCAAGGACAGGGTTCTAGCGGGATGGGGGATTCAGTCACAGATACGCAGTATTTT. This encodes CASSSQGQGSSGMGDSVTDTQYF.

The chain uses TRBV29-1 and TRBJ2-2, with 12 bases identical to TRBD2. Unmatched junction bases numbered 12, after V lost 7 bases and J lost 6 bases. Germline V gives CDR1 SQVTM, CDR2 ANQGSEA. CDR3 length: 16 amino acids. Here the CDR3 reads CSARTSGNEVAGELFF. The CDR3 coding sequence is TGCAGCGCCCGGACTAGCGGGAACGAGGTTGCCGGGGAGCTGTTTTTT.

The rearrangement uses TRBV7-2 and TRBJ2-3; 10 nucleotides agree with TRBD2. In germline, CDR1 is SGHTA, CDR2 FQGNSA. V gave up 5 bases and J gave up 7 bases; unmatched junction bases: 12. CDR3 length: 16 amino acids. The chain's CDR3 is CASSPKRGGNINTQYF. CDR3 coding DNA: TGTGCCAGCAGCCCAAAGCGGGGGGGAAACATCAATACGCAGTATTTT.

The chain combines TRBV28 with TRBJ2-7; tentative D call: TRBD1 (5 bases). CDR1 MDHEN and CDR2 SYDVKM come from the germline V gene. The CDR3 is made up of 13 amino acids. Trimming shortened V by 2 bases and J by 3 bases, and 8 bases separated the two germline ends. CDR3 bases: TGTGCCAGCAGTTTAGACAGTCTCTACGAGCAGTACTTC. Translating gives CASSLDSLYEQYF.

The rearrangement joins TRBV29-1 to TRBJ2-1, with 14 bases fitting TRBD2. After removal of 7 bases from V and 4 bases from J, the junction contained 9 bases not matched to a gene. The CDR3 totals 16 residues. Germline lookup yields CDR1 SQVTM and CDR2 ANQGSEA. The CDR3 DNA is TGCAGCGCCCTTGGGACTAGCGGGAGCCGTTACAATGAGCAGTTCTTC. This sequence encodes CSALGTSGSRYNEQFF.

The chain has TRBV20-1 and TRBJ1-1; the D gene is possibly TRBD1 (5 bases). The germline V gene encodes CDR1 DFQATT and CDR2 SNEGSKA (reference sequence). The V end was cut by 6 bases, the J end by 6 bases, with 11 bases between. This CDR3 has 11 amino acids. The DNA for the CDR3 is TGCAGTGCCCCCCGGGGGTCTGAAGCTTTCTTT. This codes for CSAPRGSEAFF.

This sequence joins TRBV5-1 and TRBJ2-1; 10 nucleotides align to TRBD2. The CDR3 runs 14 residues. J lost 7 bases, V lost 7 bases, and 8 bases had no gene match. Germline-derived CDR1 and CDR2 are SGHRS and YFSETQ. In DNA, the CDR3 is TGCGCCAGCCAACTAGCGGGATTAGATAATGAGCAGTTCTTC. Its protein is CASQLAGLDNEQFF.